The next 30 T cell receptor beta chains were all read from a single sample in a study of tumor-infiltrating lymphocytes in primary liver carcinoma. Total RNA and DNA came together from approximately 20-30 mg of bulk tissue without cell sorting. With a constant-region primer, TCR beta cDNA was made from 400 to 550 ng of total RNA. Modified slightly, ARM-PCR produced TCR beta libraries over three nested multiplex PCR rounds. PCR rounds one and two used TRBV1-TRBV30 forward primers with a C-beta reverse primer for about 11 cycles each. TCRdb analysed the multiplex PCR reads with MiXCR anew, one entry per CDR3 protein. The sample records some 120,000 distinct CDR3 sequences, 50% to 80% being singletons. Sample: liver tumor tissue from sampling region 3. Subset of the sample: tumor region T3, left-lateral pole. These receptor sequences come from a woman aged 55 to 70 with primary liver carcinoma and hepatitis B virus infection.

The V gene is TRBV7-9, the J gene TRBJ1-4; TRBD1 agrees at 9 bases. The V and J ends lost 5 bases and 6 bases, in that order; junction bases with no gene match: 7. Per germline, CDR1 SEHNR and CDR2 FQNEAQ (reference sequence). The CDR3 spans 15 residues. Here the CDR3 reads CASSDGQGRDEKLFF. The CDR3 DNA reads TGTGCCAGCAGCGATGGACAGGGGCGTGATGAAAAACTGTTTTTT.

The chain carries TRBV7-9 and TRBJ2-5; 8 bases align to TRBD2. Germline V lookup: CDR1 SEHNR, CDR2 FQNEAQ (reference sequence). J was trimmed by 5 bases and V by 5 bases; bases with no gene match: 10. CDR3 length: 15 residues. For the CDR3, the DNA is TGTGCCAGCAGCGTGGCCGGGAGGGCGGCTGAGACCCAGTACTTC. It codes for CASSVAGRAAETQYF.

Comment on this clonotype: The germline gene is not matched at one end of the junction; a read error may be the cause. This sequence joins TRBV5-1 and TRBJ2-7; 7 nucleotides align to TRBD2. Germline-derived CDR1 and CDR2 are SGHRS and YFSETQ. The CDR3 totals 15 residues. The CDR3 coding sequence is TGCGCCAGCAGCTTGGAATCGGCGGGAGTTTACGAGCACTACTTC. This translates into CASSLESAGVYEHYF. The entire variable domain, with the rest obtained from reference TRBV5-1 and TRBJ2-7, is as follows: KAGVTQTPRYLIKTRGQQVTLSCSPISGHRSVSWYQQTPGQGLQFLFEYFSETQRNKGNFPGRFSGRQFSNSRSEMNVSTLELGDSALYLCASSLESAGVYEHYFGPGTRLTVT.

Turning to this clonotype: A clone one base away is much larger, so this may be a read error. The chain joins TRBV6-5 to TRBJ2-7; TRBD2 matches at 7 bases. CDR1 MNHEY and CDR2 SVGAGI come from the germline V gene. This CDR3 contains 14 residues. V lost 5 bases and J lost 3; bases outside the gene matches: 7. CDR3 region: CASSPGGYSYEQYF. CDR3 coding DNA: TGTGCCAGCAGTCCCGGGGGGTACAGCTACGAGCAGTACTTC.

In its sample, this clonotype was seen many times. V usage is TRBV5-1 and J usage is TRBJ2-5; TRBD1 matches at 10 bases. The CDR3 is 17 residues long. V lost 1 base, J lost 6 bases, and 12 bases stayed unmatched. The germline gives CDR1 SGHRS, CDR2 YFSETQ. The DNA for the CDR3 is TGCGCCAGCAGCTTGTTATTCCACGGGACAGGGGAGAAGACCCAGTACTTC. Its translation: CASSLLFHGTGEKTQYF.

Of note for this clonotype: A much larger clone lies a single base off, so this may be a read error. This chain uses TRBV5-1 with TRBJ2-7; no clear D gene. The germline gives CDR1 SGHRS, CDR2 YFSETQ. The CDR3 consists of 14 residues. This CDR3 is CASSEYIGPYERYF. CDR3 DNA sequence: TGCGCCAGCAGCGAGTATATAGGCCCCTACGAGCGGTACTTC.

Of note for this clonotype: One end of the junction does not line up with germline, which may come from a read error. This chain links TRBV29-1 with TRBJ1-1; D unresolved. CDR1 and CDR2 (germline): SQVTM, ANQGSEA. The CDR3 spans 11 residues. CDR3 sequence reads: CSVGPEASALF. The DNA of the CDR3 is TGCAGCGTTGGCCCAGAGGCTAGTGCTCTCTTT.

This clonotype was counted once. The junction departs from the called germline gene at one end, perhaps through a read error. This chain connects TRBV6-5 to TRBJ1-1, with a tentative D call TRBD1 (6 bases). CDR3 size: 16 residues. Germline V gives CDR1 MNHEY, CDR2 SVGAGI. Written as DNA, the CDR3 is TGTGCCAGCAGCACACCCTGGAGGGGTGGGGGCACTGAAGCTATCTTT. Protein product: CASSTPWRGGGTEAIF.

About this clonotype itself: This could be a read error, since a much larger clone is one nucleotide away. V and J are TRBV12-3 or TRBV12-4 and TRBJ2-7; 10 bases map to TRBD1. CDR3 length equals 14 residues. CDR3 loop: CASSTRDRGHEPYF. The CDR3 region has the DNA TGTGCCAGCAGTACCCGGGACAGGGGCCACGAGCCGTACTTC.

Turning to this clonotype: A much larger clone lies one base from this, so it may be a read error. The rearrangement joins TRBV7-8 to TRBJ1-6, with TRBD1 identical over 7 bases. The CDR3 covers 14 residues. The J segment lost 10 bases and the V segment lost 5 bases, leaving 8 bases of the junction unmatched. Germline V gene lookup returns CDR1 SGHVS and CDR2 FQNEAQ. The CDR3 region is CASSITGDNSPLHF. As DNA, the CDR3 is TGTGCCAGCAGCATTACAGGGGACAACTCACCCCTCCACTTT. The complete variable domain, with remaining parts taken from reference TRBV7-8 and TRBJ1-6, reads GAGVSQSPRYKVAKRGQDVALRCDPISGHVSLFWYQQALGQGPEFLTYFQNEAQLDKSGLPSDRFFAERPEGSVSTLKIQRTQQEDSAVYLCASSITGDNSPLHFGNGTRLTVT.

Worth noting for this clonotype: The junction does not match germline at one end; this may be a read error. The chain joins TRBV20-1 to TRBJ2-1; 9 bases align to TRBD2. CDR1 is DFQATT, CDR2 SNEGSKA, per germline (reference sequence). This CDR3 comprises 17 residues. DNA for the CDR3: TGCTGTGCTACCCCCTTGAGGCGGGAGGGCTCCTACAATGAGCAGTTCTTC. Its protein product is CCATPLRREGSYNEQFF.

Here the CDR3 DNA reads TGTGCCAGCAGCTTATGGGGGCTAACGTACACGACAGATACGCAGTATTTT. Protein sequence: CASSLWGLTYTTDTQYF. The rearrangement uses TRBV11-2 and TRBJ2-3; D might be TRBD1 (6 bases). This CDR3 has 17 residues. Per the germline V gene, CDR1 is SGHAT and CDR2 is FQNNGV. Trimming cost V 2 bases and J 3 bases, with 18 bases left between them.

There are many counts of this clonotype. J is TRBJ2-7 and V is TRBV4-1; D is tentatively TRBD1 or TRBD2 (5 bases each). Germline V gene lookup returns CDR1 MGHRA and CDR2 YSYEKL. V was cut by 1 base and J by 1 base, with 14 bases left in between. The CDR3 length is 16 residues. This chain's CDR3 is CASSQAGTAVSYEQYF. For the CDR3, the DNA is TGCGCCAGCAGCCAAGCCGGGACCGCGGTGTCCTACGAGCAGTACTTC.

In regard to this clonotype: One end of the junction fails to match germline, which may point to a read error. This chain joins TRBV11-2 and TRBJ2-1; D might be TRBD1 (6 bases). Germline loops: CDR1 SGHAT, CDR2 FQNNGV. The CDR3 has 15 amino acids. The CDR3 bases are TGCGCCAGCAGCTTGCCGGGATTAAGGGACAATAAGCAGTTCTTC. This gives the protein CASSLPGLRDNKQFF. The whole variable domain, remainder taken from reference TRBV11-2 and TRBJ2-1, is EAGVAQSPRYKIIEKRQSVAFWCNPISGHATLYWYQQILGQGPKLLIQFQNNGVVDDSQLPKDRFSAERLKGVDSTLKIQPAKLEDSAVYLCASSLPGLRDNKQFFGPGTRLTVL.

This clonotype is labeled medium-sized. This rearrangement joins TRBV11-3 to TRBJ1-1; D not resolved. This CDR3 is built from 13 residues. CDR1 is SGHNT and CDR2 is YENEEA in the germline V gene. Trimming took off 2 bases at V and 2 bases at J, with 6 bases between the two ends. CDR3 DNA: TGTGCCAGCAGCTTAATGGCAAACACTGAAGCTTTCTTT. Protein sequence: CASSLMANTEAFF.

Worth noting for this clonotype: This may arise from a read error, as a much more abundant clone is one base away. No conserved phenylalanine or tryptophan is present at the end of the CDR3, so a read error is the likely explanation. This rearrangement joins TRBV6-1 to TRBJ2-7; TRBD2 aligns across 8 bases. Per the germline V gene, CDR1 is MNHNS and CDR2 is SASEGT. The V segment lost 8 bases and the J segment 0 bases; nucleotides outside the gene matches: 6. The CDR3 has 14 residues. CDR3: CASYTGTSSYEQYL. Written as DNA, the CDR3 is TGTGCCAGCTACACCGGGACTAGCTCCTACGAGCAGTACCTC.

CDR3 residues: CANRRASTDTQYF. CDR3 in DNA: TGTGCTAACAGGAGAGCTAGCACAGATACGCAGTATTTT. This chain joins TRBV5-4 and TRBJ2-3, with a weak D call TRBD1 (5 bases). This CDR3 region has 13 residues. Germline lookup yields CDR1 SGHNT and CDR2 YYREEE (reference sequence).

This clonotype was found a few times. A much bigger clone sits one base away, suggesting this may be a read error. The chain employs TRBV11-2 and TRBJ2-7, with TRBD1 matching 7 bases. CDR3 size: 15 residues. Germline CDR1 is SGHAT and CDR2 is FQNNGV. CDR3 in amino acids: CTSSRWAGGGYEQYF. DNA of the CDR3: TGTACCAGCAGCCGCTGGGCAGGGGGTGGTTACGAGCAGTACTTC.

Turning to this clonotype: A junction end diverges from the germline sequence, so it may reflect a read error. The chain links TRBV10-1 to TRBJ2-3; either TRBD1 or TRBD2 may supply D (6 bases each). Germline V gene sequence: CDR1 WNHNN, CDR2 SYGVQD (reference sequence). The CDR3 loop spans 14 amino acids. The DNA for the CDR3 is TGCACCCGCCTAGGGGGGCGAAGCACAGATACGCAGTGTTTT. This codes for CTRLGGRSTDTQCF.

About this clonotype itself: Sequence at one end of the junction differs from germline and may be a read error. The chain recombines TRBV11-2 with TRBJ2-5; TRBD1 aligns across 7 bases. The CDR3 totals 12 residues. In germline, CDR1 is SGHAT, CDR2 FQNNGV. The CDR3 DNA is TGTGCCAGCAGCTTACCTGAGGGGGCCCAGTGCTTC. It encodes CASSLPEGAQCF.

As regards this clonotype: Without the conserved terminal phenylalanine or tryptophan, this CDR3 likely stems from a read error. CDR3 residues: CASTLTGDGANVLTS. The CDR3 DNA reads as TGTGCCAGCACCTTGACAGGGGATGGGGCCAATGTCCTGACTTCC. The chain employs TRBV11-2 and TRBJ2-6, with TRBD1 matching 8 bases. Germline V lookup: CDR1 SGHAT, CDR2 FQNNGV. The CDR3 runs 15 residues.

Details on this clonotype: It may be a read error: a sequence one base away is much more abundant. The missing conserved phenylalanine or tryptophan at the end of this CDR3 makes a read error likely. The chain links TRBV5-1 to TRBJ2-1, with D possibly called TRBD1 or TRBD2 (5 bases each). CDR1 is SGHRS, CDR2 YFSETQ, per germline. V lost 1 base to trimming and J lost 0 bases, with 8 bases between them. The CDR3 is 15 residues long. DNA of the CDR3: TGCGCCAGCAGCTTGTTGGGGGTCTCCTACAATGAGCAGTTCTTA. Translating gives CASSLLGVSYNEQFL.

CDR3 nucleotide sequence: TGTGCCAGCTGCGTTACGACCGGACCCGGCCTCTACGAGCAGTACTTC. Protein sequence: CASCVTTGPGLYEQYF. This chain links TRBV7-9 with TRBJ2-7, with no clear D. Germline CDR1 is SEHNR and CDR2 is FQNEAQ (reference sequence). V lost 8 bases and J lost 3, with 23 bases in between. This CDR3 has 16 amino acids.

Points on this clonotype: No conserved phenylalanine or tryptophan is present at the end of the CDR3, so a read error is the likely explanation. This chain links TRBV11-2 with TRBJ2-1, with a weak D call TRBD1 (6 bases). Between the trimmed V and J ends, which lost 1 base and 0 bases, there was a span of 10 bases. The germline V gene encodes CDR1 SGHAT and CDR2 FQNNGV. The CDR3 consists of 16 residues. CDR3 DNA sequence: TGTGCCAGCAGCTTAGTAACAGGGAACTCCTACAATGAGCAGTTCCTC. Translation gives CASSLVTGNSYNEQFL.

The table lists this clonotype with a count of one. This may arise from a read error, as a much more abundant clone is one base away. The chain combines TRBV12-3 or TRBV12-4 with TRBJ2-2, with 9 nucleotides matching TRBD1. CDR3 length: 16 residues. With 3 bases clipped from V and 7 bases from J, the junction kept 9 bases outside the gene matches. The CDR3 DNA is TGTGCCAGCAGTTTTTTTACAGGGGGCGGAATCGGGGAGCTGTTTTTT. It encodes CASSFFTGGGIGELFF.

The chain employs TRBV28 and TRBJ2-7; D is perhaps TRBD2 (6 bases). Germline V lookup: CDR1 MDHEN, CDR2 SYDVKM. This CDR3 has 18 amino acids. Trimming took 6 bases from V and 4 from J, leaving 28 bases between them. The CDR3 DNA is TGTGCCAGCAGCCTATCCGAGTGGGGGAACCCTGGGGGGTACGAGCAGTACTTC. This gives the protein CASSLSEWGNPGGYEQYF.

Turning to this clonotype: One end of the junction is discordant with germline, which a read error may explain. This chain uses TRBV11-2 with TRBJ2-1, with TRBD2 identical over 9 bases. The CDR3 contains 17 residues. The germline CDR1 and CDR2 sequences are SGHAT and FQNNGV. The CDR3, as DNA: TGTGCCAGCAACTTGCCACGTCGACTAGCGGAGTACAATGAGCTGTTCTTC. Translating it yields CASNLPRRLAEYNELFF.

This clonotype was seen a handful of times. A much larger clone is a single base away; this may be a read error. J is TRBJ1-2 and V is TRBV10-2; weak D call: TRBD1 (5 bases). Per germline, CDR1 WSHSY and CDR2 SAAADI. The CDR3 spans 12 residues. The CDR3 region is CASRATGGGYIF. CDR3 DNA sequence: TGCGCCAGCAGGGCCACAGGCGGCGGCTACATCTTC.

This clonotype was found many times. The V gene is TRBV5-4, the J gene TRBJ2-2, with 14 bases aligning to TRBD2. Germline V gene data show CDR1 as SGHNT and CDR2 as YYREEE (reference sequence). Trimming at V came to 1 base and at J to 5 bases, leaving 4 bases not matched to a gene. This CDR3 region has 17 residues. CDR3 in DNA: TGTGCCAGCAGCTTGTTCGGGACTAGCGGGAGAACCGGGGAGCTGTTTTTT. Amino acid sequence: CASSLFGTSGRTGELFF.

This rearrangement joins TRBV11-2 to TRBJ2-3, with TRBD2 identical over 13 bases. CDR1 SGHAT and CDR2 FQNNGV come from the germline V gene. Trimming removed 4 bases from V and 5 bases from J; junction bases left unmatched: 12. The CDR3 has 18 amino acids. The chain's CDR3 is CASSSGLAGVLRIDTQYF. The CDR3 DNA reads TGTGCCAGCAGCTCTGGACTAGCGGGAGTACTGAGAATAGATACGCAGTATTTT.